The 3 T cell receptor beta chains presented below share a single source sample, sequenced in a study of T cells in tumors after PD-1 blockade. The assay was immunoSEQ multiplex PCR, and TCRdb's table has in-frame clones only and misses some. Among more than 40,000 clones listed, roughly 80% were seen once. The sequenced sample was PBMCs, obtained before anti-PD-1 treatment. The source of these receptors is a human donor with basal cell carcinoma.

This clone was counted a few times. The chain is built from TRBV2 and TRBJ2-1, with D maybe TRBD2 (5 bases). This CDR3 spans 12 amino acids. Trimming cost V 1 base and J 9 bases, with 7 bases left between them. Germline V CDR1 and CDR2: SNHLY, FYNNEI. The CDR3 sequence is CASSEGRSEQFF. For the CDR3, the DNA is TGTGCCAGCAGTGAAGGGAGGAGTGAGCAGTTCTTC.

V gene TRBV6-1 combines with J gene TRBJ1-1; D gene unclear. The CDR3 has 13 residues. Germline V gene data show CDR1 as MNHNS and CDR2 as SASEGT. The V and J ends lost 3 bases and 0 bases respectively, with 5 bases between them. The DNA for the CDR3 is TGTGCCAGCAGTGACAGGATGAACACTGAAGCTTTCTTT. Its translation is CASSDRMNTEAFF.

The chain combines TRBV7-2 with TRBJ1-1; TRBD1 aligns across 8 bases. The germline CDR1 and CDR2 sequences are SGHTA and FQGNSA. The CDR3 length is 16 residues. J lost 1 base, V lost 3 bases, and 7 bases had no gene match. The CDR3 spells CASSLTGVETNTEAFF. The DNA of the CDR3 is TGTGCCAGCAGCTTGACAGGGGTGGAAACGAACACTGAAGCTTTCTTT. Combining the CDR3 with reference TRBV7-2 and TRBJ1-1 gives the whole variable domain GAGVSQSPSNKVTEKGKDVELRCDPISGHTALYWYRQSLGQGLEFLIYFQGNSAPDKSGLPSDRFSAERTGGSVSTLTIQRTQQEDSAVYLCASSLTGVETNTEAFFGQGTRLTVV.